The entry that follows covers one T cell receptor (beta chain) sequence. The antigen is not known. The V and J ends lost 0 bases and 2 bases respectively, with 11 bases between them. Germline V lookup: CDR1 GTSNPN, CDR2 SVGIG (reference sequence). This CDR3 spans 14 amino acids. These data belong to a study of T cells after yellow fever vaccination. The overall study: Some fractions had low cell numbers, and these were prepared with SMART-Seq v4 Ultra Low Input.

TCRdb re-derived calls from the 5' RACE reads in MiXCR, one entry per CDR3 protein. The sample includes around 590,000 distinct CDR3 sequences, more than 9% of them seen just once. Overall study findings and caveats: FACS-sorted repertoires could contain abundant clonotypes contaminating from the bulk population.

The V gene is TRBV30, the J gene TRBJ2-7, with D tentatively TRBD2 (6 bases). The specimen was PBMCs, collected on the day of the yellow fever booster vaccination. The clonotype was recovered from a man under 40 who received the YFV17D yellow fever vaccine. CDR3: CAWSVGGTAYEQYF. The CDR3 DNA reads TGTGCCTGGAGTGTTGGGGGGACCGCCTACGAGCAGTACTTC.